Here is one TCR beta chain with its context. The sample's treatment: randomized to nivolumab then ipilimumab (arm A) or the reverse (arm B). Sorted cells were live CD3+CD8+, lacking CD19 and CD56, from PBMCs. The method was immunoSEQ multiplex PCR; TCRdb's version includes in-frame clones alone and lacks a portion of them. The sample has tens of thousands of clones, roughly 88% seen once. The source of the sample is a study of sequential checkpoint blockade in melanoma. Background on the study: Both treatment sequences were followed by maintenance nivolumab.

This TCR was sampled from a human donor with melanoma. The sequenced sample was CD8+ T cells sorted from blood (inferred from file names), obtained from a patient given nivolumab and ipilimumab in sequence.

CDR3 residues: CASSRNRPAYNEQFF. The DNA for the CDR3 is TGTGCCAGCAGTCGAAACAGGCCGGCCTACAATGAGCAGTTCTTC. This chain connects TRBV27 to TRBJ2-1, with D possibly matching TRBD1 (5 bases). CDR1 and CDR2 (germline): MNHEY, SMNVEV (reference sequence). With 5 bases removed from V and 2 bases from J, the gap between germline ends came to 13 bases. The CDR3 runs 15 residues.